This T cell receptor (beta chain) was identified during a study of blood T cell repertoires in COVID-19. For the study at large: Donors in the United States, Italy and Spain gave samples during acute or convalescent COVID-19. Sample material is recorded as cDNA or gDNA derived from T cells, B-cell-depleted T cells, or PBMCs.

CDR1 and CDR2 from the germline V gene are SGHRS and YFSETQ. Trimming at V came to 4 bases and at J to 4 bases, leaving 8 bases not matched to a gene. There are 15 residues in the CDR3. Original data processing: Using reference gene primer amplification, nucleated cell counts were estimated. The table came from immunoSEQ multiplex PCR; TCRdb's copy has only in-frame clones and leaves some out. Clone size and the V and J calls come from that table; the DNA yielded D and trimming. The sample yields about 44,000 clones, around 82% seen once. Input material: peripheral blood. The chain joins TRBV5-1 to TRBJ1-5; TRBD1 agrees at 7 bases. This TCR derives from a woman aged 70 to 79 with acute or convalescent COVID-19. CDR3 loop: CASSITGDPNQPQHF. The DNA of the CDR3 is TGCGCCAGCAGCATCACAGGGGACCCTAATCAGCCCCAGCATTTT.